This T cell receptor beta chain was sequenced for a study of molecular identifiers for immune sequencing clone quantification. Sorting was used to obtain naive CD8 T cells (CD8+CD4-CCR7+CD45RA+). The bulk TCR libraries were made with methods described before and with listed TCR primers. MiXCR, run by TCRdb on the PCR reads, gives a single entry per CDR3 protein. The sample lists about 67,000 distinct CDR3 sequences; about a sixth were seen once. This clonotype came up many times. What it recognizes is unknown. V dropped 2 bases and J dropped 8 bases, with 16 bases sitting between them. CDR1 is KGHSH and CDR2 is LQKENI in the germline V gene. The CDR3 spans 15 residues. Study-wide results and caveats: Highly expanded clones may be undercounted when identical TCR molecules share barcodes.

The sequencing input was naive CD8+ T cells from blood, with Jurkat cell RNA spiked in. The subset was: FACS-sorted CD8+CD4-CCR7+CD45RA+ naive T cells. The receptor was isolated from a human donor in good health. Some libraries in this study had Jurkat cell RNA spiked in. The rearrangement links TRBV18 to TRBJ2-4; a possible D gene is TRBD2 (5 bases). The CDR3 DNA follows: TGTGCCAGCTCACCAGAAGCGCAGGACTCTCACATTCAGTACTTC. It translates to CASSPEAQDSHIQYF.